This T cell receptor (beta chain) was recovered during a study of a mutant IDH1 vaccine in newly diagnosed glioma. Study at large: Patients under treatment included around 60% males and approximately 38% females and had a mean age of around 43 years. Receipt of radiotherapy, temozolomide, or both preceded the study, and most received both. Week 35 brought visit V12, which was followed by visit V13 at week 47.

Study-level findings and limits: Vaccine-induced immune responses were detected in roughly 93% of patients.

Concerning this clone: No antigen is known for it.

The CDR3 runs to 16 residues. In germline, CDR1 is LGHNA, CDR2 YSLEER. V was clipped by 0 bases and J by 5 bases, with 16 bases between them. Time point noted: week 35, safety follow-up. Topical imiquimod was applied with each vaccine dose, which held 300 ug of mutant IDH1 20-mer peptide. The data were produced by immunoSEQ multiplex PCR, yet TCRdb's version contains in-frame clones alone and is incomplete. The sample has around 52,000 clones, 76% seen once. Specimen: PBMCs, collected from a glioma patient whose treatment included an IDH1 peptide vaccine. This receptor was obtained from a middle-aged man with glioma. This chain connects TRBV4-3 to TRBJ1-2; D is ambiguous. This CDR3 reads CASSQDNAAELYGYTF. In DNA form, the CDR3 reads TGCGCCAGCAGCCAAGATAATGCGGCCGAACTATATGGCTACACCTTC.